These 25 T cell receptor beta chains were all obtained from the same sample, sequenced in a study of vaccination effects on CD4 cells after COVID-19. Using viral peptide pools, the ViraFEST assay grew out antigen-specific CD4+ T cells prior to sequencing. Once cultured for 10 days, the cells underwent separation to obtain CD4+ T cells. The participants, recipients of two vaccine doses, got either BNT162b2 or mRNA-1273. The method was immunoSEQ multiplex PCR; TCRdb's version includes in-frame clones alone and lacks a portion of them. The data contain under 40,000 clones, just under 85% of them singletons. The antigens for these receptors are not known. The starting material was CD4+ T cells from PBMCs cultured with HCoV-NL63 spike peptides, obtained after COVID-19 vaccination. The receptors here all came from a human donor who received a COVID-19 vaccine. Some clones in this sample may be carry-over from other donors' samples.

The rearrangement joins TRBV4-1 to TRBJ2-2, with 8 bases fitting TRBD1. The CDR3 runs to 20 residues. Germline V gene data show CDR1 as MGHRA and CDR2 as YSYEKL. V gave up 0 bases and J gave up 5 bases; unmatched junction bases: 17. The CDR3 DNA is TGCGCCAGCAGCCAAGATCGCAAATATTTTAACAGGGGGAATACCGGGGAGCTGTTTTTT. Translation: CASSQDRKYFNRGNTGELFF.

In this sample, this clone turned up a few times. This chain connects TRBV18 to TRBJ2-5; no reliable D call. CDR3 length equals 15 residues. Trimming stripped 3 bases from V and 4 bases from J, with 15 bases between. Germline V gives CDR1 KGHSH, CDR2 LQKENI. The CDR3 reads CASSPLVAPGETQYF. The DNA for the CDR3 is TGTGCCAGCTCACCTTTGGTGGCCCCCGGAGAGACCCAGTACTTC.

This sequence joins TRBV5-4 and TRBJ2-5, with D uncertain. From germline, CDR1 is SGHNT and CDR2 YYREEE (reference sequence). With 4 bases removed from V and 1 base from J, the gap between germline ends came to 11 bases. The CDR3 is 14 amino acids. CDR3 region: CASSPWVTQETQYF. Here the CDR3 DNA reads TGTGCCAGCAGCCCCTGGGTTACCCAAGAGACCCAGTACTTC.

The V gene is TRBV5-1, the J gene TRBJ2-3, with D unresolved. Germline loops: CDR1 SGHRS, CDR2 YFSETQ. This CDR3 has 16 amino acids. V lost 0 bases, J lost 3 bases, and 14 bases lay in between. The CDR3 nucleotides are TGCGCCAGCAGCTTGGAGGTTGGCAGGATTACAGATACGCAGTATTTT. Amino acids: CASSLEVGRITDTQYF.

The J gene is TRBJ2-3, the V gene TRBV5-1; D possibly uses TRBD1 or TRBD2 (5 bases each). The CDR3 has 14 residues. The germline V gene encodes CDR1 SGHRS and CDR2 YFSETQ. V was shortened by 5 bases and J by 2 bases, with 12 bases between the two germline ends. The CDR3 here is CASSWKGPTDTQYF. The CDR3 DNA reads as TGCGCCAGCAGTTGGAAGGGACCCACAGATACGCAGTATTTT.

This rearrangement joins TRBV24-1 to TRBJ1-1, with 9 bases aligning to TRBD1. Germline lookup yields CDR1 KGHDR and CDR2 SFDVKD. The CDR3 is made up of 17 amino acids. Trimming removed 0 bases from V and 3 bases from J; junction bases left unmatched: 7. The CDR3 region has the DNA TGTGCCACCAGTGATTTGCGTGGACAGGGGACTGACACTGAAGCTTTCTTT. Amino acids: CATSDLRGQGTDTEAFF.

The rearrangement uses TRBV19 and TRBJ1-5, with D unresolved. This CDR3 is built from 13 residues. Germline V gene lookup returns CDR1 LNHDA and CDR2 SQIVND (reference sequence). V was pared by 3 bases and J by 5 bases, with 8 bases between. CDR3 sequence reads: CASSMDLYQPQHF. DNA of the CDR3: TGTGCCAGTAGTATGGATCTCTATCAGCCCCAGCATTTT.

This clone has more than one count but fewer than ten. The V and J genes are TRBV4-2 and TRBJ2-7, with unresolved D. The germline V gene encodes CDR1 LGHNA and CDR2 YNFKEQ. The CDR3 covers 14 residues. V shed 0 bases and J shed 0 bases, with 6 bases lying between them. The CDR3 coding sequence is TGTGCCAGCAGCCAAGAGAAGGACTCCTACGAGCAGTACGTC. Translated: CASSQEKDSYEQYV.

In this sample, this clone turned up once. The V call is TRBV19, the J call TRBJ1-3; a weak D match, TRBD1 (6 bases). From germline, CDR1 is LNHDA and CDR2 SQIVND (reference sequence). Trimming shortened V by 7 bases and J by 3 bases, and 16 bases separated the two germline ends. CDR3 length: 15 residues. The CDR3 bases are TGTGCCAGTACCAGGGGACTCGATGATGGAAACACCATATATTTT. Its protein is CASTRGLDDGNTIYF.

The sample holds a few counts of this clone. The J gene is TRBJ1-4, the V gene TRBV5-1; D is ambiguous. The germline V gene encodes CDR1 SGHRS and CDR2 YFSETQ. V lost 0 bases and J 0 bases, leaving 6 bases between the germline ends. The CDR3 sequence is 15 residues long. The CDR3 DNA reads TGCGCCAGCAGCTTGGGCGGCGCAACTAATGAAAAACTGTTTTTT. Translating it yields CASSLGGATNEKLFF.

This clone was seen only once. The chain uses TRBV11-3 and TRBJ2-5; 7 bases agree with TRBD1. This CDR3 spans 14 amino acids. Germline V gene lookup returns CDR1 SGHNT and CDR2 YENEEA. V gave up 1 base and J gave up 5 bases; unmatched junction bases: 4. The CDR3 is CASSLGGGDETQYF. CDR3 coding DNA: TGTGCCAGCAGCTTAGGAGGGGGCGACGAGACCCAGTACTTC.

The J gene is TRBJ2-5, the V gene TRBV2; D gene unclear. This CDR3 is built from 13 residues. Trimming took off 2 bases at V and 7 bases at J, with 11 bases between the two ends. Germline CDR1 reads SNHLY; CDR2 reads FYNNEI. This chain's CDR3 is CASSETVSGTQYF. CDR3 in DNA: TGTGCCAGCAGTGAAACGGTCAGTGGGACCCAGTACTTC.

The chain links TRBV10-3 to TRBJ1-5; tentatively, D is TRBD1 (6 bases). V was cut by 5 bases and J by 3 bases, with 8 bases left in between. Per the germline V gene, CDR1 is ENHRY and CDR2 is SYGVKD. CDR3 size: 13 residues. This CDR3 reads CAISPGDNQPQHF. CDR3 DNA: TGTGCCATCAGTCCAGGGGACAATCAGCCCCAGCATTTT.

The chain uses TRBV6-5 and TRBJ2-5; D unresolved. CDR3 size: 13 residues. The V and J ends lost 8 bases and 2 bases respectively, with 12 bases between them. CDR1 is MNHEY, CDR2 SVGAGI, per germline. For the CDR3, the DNA is TGTGCCAGCCCTAAAACCCCTCAAGAGACCCAGTACTTC. Translated, it gives CASPKTPQETQYF.

The genes are TRBV18 and TRBJ1-3; perhaps TRBD1 as D (5 bases). Germline V gene lookup returns CDR1 KGHSH and CDR2 LQKENI. Trimming removed 4 bases from V and 4 bases from J, with 14 bases in between. This CDR3 is built from 15 residues. This CDR3 is CASSLTGTLGNTIYF. Written as DNA, the CDR3 is TGTGCCAGCTCACTTACCGGGACCCTAGGAAACACCATATATTTT.

This chain joins TRBV19 and TRBJ1-3; D not certain. The V gene lost 5 bases and the J gene lost 0 bases, with 14 bases spanning the gap. The CDR3 is 16 amino acids. Germline-derived CDR1 and CDR2 are LNHDA and SQIVND (reference sequence). This CDR3 is CASSVTTGNSGNTIYF. The CDR3 DNA reads as TGTGCCAGTAGTGTCACGACGGGGAACTCTGGAAACACCATATATTTT.

This rearrangement joins TRBV29-1 to TRBJ1-5; no clear D. Trimming removed 5 bases at V and 4 bases at J, with 9 bases between. This CDR3 has 12 amino acids. CDR1 is SQVTM, CDR2 ANQGSEA, per germline. DNA of the CDR3: TGCAGCGTTCAGACCAATAATCAGCCCCAGCATTTT. It translates to CSVQTNNQPQHF. The whole variable domain, filled in from reference TRBV29-1 and TRBJ1-5, reads SAVISQKPSRDICQRGTSLTIQCQVDSQVTMMFWYRQQPGQSLTLIATANQGSEATYESGFVIDKFPISRPNLTFSTLTVSNMSPEDSSIYLCSVQTNNQPQHFGDGTRLSIL.

The CDR3 DNA is TGTGCCACCAGTGATTTGCGGACGCCAGCTAACTATGGCTACACCTTC. Translated, it gives CATSDLRTPANYGYTF. V and J are TRBV24-1 and TRBJ1-2; no clear D gene. Trimming left V 0 bases short and J 0 bases short, with 10 bases between. The CDR3 consists of 16 residues. Germline V gives CDR1 KGHDR, CDR2 SFDVKD.

This chain connects TRBV7-2 to TRBJ2-2, with 7 bases matching TRBD1. CDR3 length: 15 amino acids. Germline V gene lookup returns CDR1 SGHTA and CDR2 FQGNSA. The V segment lost 1 base and the J segment 3 bases; nucleotides outside the gene matches: 2. This CDR3 reads CASSLGQGHTGELFF. The CDR3 nucleotides are TGTGCCAGCAGCTTAGGACAGGGCCACACCGGGGAGCTGTTTTTT.

The chain employs TRBV30 and TRBJ1-4, with D possibly being TRBD1 (5 bases). The CDR3 runs 15 residues. Germline V gene sequence: CDR1 GTSNPN, CDR2 SVGIG (reference sequence). The V and J ends lost 5 bases and 0 bases respectively, with 13 bases between them. CDR3 amino acids: CAWGRQLTTNEKLFF. CDR3 sequence (DNA): TGTGCCTGGGGACGACAGCTCACAACTAATGAAAAACTGTTTTTT.

V gene TRBV7-9 combines with J gene TRBJ2-3; 10 bases match TRBD2. V dropped 3 bases and J dropped 6; count of bases not matched to a gene: 6. This CDR3 region has 15 residues. Per germline, CDR1 SEHNR and CDR2 FQNEAQ (reference sequence). The CDR3 reads CASSFSGGVRDTQYF. The CDR3 DNA sequence: TGTGCCAGCAGCTTCAGCGGGGGGGTCCGGGATACGCAGTATTTT. Full variable domain (outside the CDR3, taken from reference TRBV7-9 and TRBJ2-3): DTGVSQNPRHKITKRGQNVTFRCDPISEHNRLYWYRQTLGQGPEFLTYFQNEAQLEKSRLLSDRFSAERPKGSFSTLEIQRTEQGDSAMYLCASSFSGGVRDTQYFGPGTRLTVL.

This chain connects TRBV19 to TRBJ2-1, with 13 bases that match TRBD2. The CDR3 loop spans 14 amino acids. J lost 9 bases, V lost 2 bases, and 1 base had no gene match. CDR1 is LNHDA and CDR2 is SQIVND in the germline V gene (reference sequence). The CDR3 DNA reads TGTGCCAGTAGTATAACTAGCGGGGGGGTTGAGCAGTTCTTC. It is translated as CASSITSGGVEQFF.

The rearrangement links TRBV4-1 to TRBJ2-1, with D maybe TRBD2 (6 bases). The germline V gene has CDR1 MGHRA and CDR2 YSYEKL. CDR3 length equals 12 residues. V gave up 0 bases and J gave up 9 bases, with 6 bases separating them. The DNA for the CDR3 is TGCGCCAGCAGCCAAGAGCGGGGTGAGCAGTTCTTC. Protein: CASSQERGEQFF.

This clone was seen once. The rearrangement links TRBV29-1 to TRBJ2-3; D remains unclear. Germline V CDR1 and CDR2: SQVTM, ANQGSEA. CDR3 length: 17 residues. Between the trimmed V and J ends, which lost 4 bases and 0 bases, there was a span of 20 bases. As DNA, the CDR3 is TGCAGCGTTGTACGGTTGTGGTCAGCCACTAGCACAGATACGCAGTATTTT. Amino acid sequence: CSVVRLWSATSTDTQYF.

This sequence joins TRBV7-2 and TRBJ2-3; D call uncertain. Germline-derived CDR1 and CDR2 are SGHTA and FQGNSA. This CDR3 has 16 residues. Trimming shortened V by 3 bases and J by 1 base, and 14 bases separated the two germline ends. The CDR3 spells CASSFYPSGGTDTQYF. The CDR3 DNA sequence: TGTGCCAGCAGCTTCTACCCGAGTGGAGGCACAGATACGCAGTATTTT.